This T cell receptor beta chain appears in the sequencing data of a study of radiotherapy plus CTLA-4 blockade in lung cancer. Study background: Objective response rate was around 20%; disease control rate, 25% to 35%.

The protocol was immunoSEQ multiplex PCR, while the TCRdb copy is restricted to in-frame clones and leaves out a portion. Counted here are 70,000 to 90,000 clones, approximately 80% occurring once; the ten biggest clones make up around 0.72%. With respect to this clone: Its target is not known.

The V gene's germline CDR1 is MDHEN and CDR2 SYDVKM. V dropped 6 bases and J dropped 1 base, with 12 bases sitting between them. The CDR3 is made up of 14 amino acids. Study findings and constraints: Early clone dynamics of blood T cells, plus interferon-beta, reportedly predicted response best.

Material: peripheral blood, obtained from a patient treated with radiotherapy plus ipilimumab. This receptor was obtained from a human donor with non-small cell lung cancer who had stable disease on radiotherapy plus ipilimumab. The V and J genes are TRBV28 and TRBJ1-1, with D possibly TRBD1 on 5 matching bases. DNA of the CDR3: TGTGCCAGCAGCCGGGGACGGAGGAACACTGAAGCTTTCTTT. Its protein product is CASSRGRRNTEAFF.